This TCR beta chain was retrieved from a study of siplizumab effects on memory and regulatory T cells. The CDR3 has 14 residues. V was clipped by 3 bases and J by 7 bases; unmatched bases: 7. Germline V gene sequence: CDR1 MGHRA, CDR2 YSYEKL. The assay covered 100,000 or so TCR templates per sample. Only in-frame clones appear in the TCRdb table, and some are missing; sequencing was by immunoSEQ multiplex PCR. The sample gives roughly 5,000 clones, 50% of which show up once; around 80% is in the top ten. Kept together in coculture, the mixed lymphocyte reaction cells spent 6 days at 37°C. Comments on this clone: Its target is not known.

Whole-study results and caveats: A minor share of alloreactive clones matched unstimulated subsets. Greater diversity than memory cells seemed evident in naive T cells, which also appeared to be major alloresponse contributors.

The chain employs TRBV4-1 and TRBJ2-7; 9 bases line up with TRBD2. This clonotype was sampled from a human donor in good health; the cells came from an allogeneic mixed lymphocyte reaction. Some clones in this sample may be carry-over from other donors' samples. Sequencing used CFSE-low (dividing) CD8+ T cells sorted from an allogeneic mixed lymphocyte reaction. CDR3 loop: CASSQGSGSWEQYF. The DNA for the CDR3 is TGCGCCAGCAGCCAGGGTAGCGGGAGCTGGGAGCAGTACTTC.